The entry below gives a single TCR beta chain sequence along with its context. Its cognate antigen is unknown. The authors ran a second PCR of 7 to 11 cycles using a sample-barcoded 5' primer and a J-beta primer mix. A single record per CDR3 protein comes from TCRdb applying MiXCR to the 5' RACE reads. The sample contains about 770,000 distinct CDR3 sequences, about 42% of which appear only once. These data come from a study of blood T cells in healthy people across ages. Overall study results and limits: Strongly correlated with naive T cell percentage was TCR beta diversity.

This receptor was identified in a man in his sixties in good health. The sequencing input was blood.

CDR3 sequence: CSARDMRGNSPLHF. CDR3 coding DNA: TGCAGTGCTAGAGATATGCGCGGAAATTCACCCCTCCACTTT. V usage is TRBV20-1 and J usage is TRBJ1-6; D ambiguous. V was pared by 0 bases and J by 7 bases, with 10 bases between. Looked up from germline, CDR1 is DFQATT and CDR2 is SNEGSKA (reference sequence). The CDR3 runs to 14 residues.